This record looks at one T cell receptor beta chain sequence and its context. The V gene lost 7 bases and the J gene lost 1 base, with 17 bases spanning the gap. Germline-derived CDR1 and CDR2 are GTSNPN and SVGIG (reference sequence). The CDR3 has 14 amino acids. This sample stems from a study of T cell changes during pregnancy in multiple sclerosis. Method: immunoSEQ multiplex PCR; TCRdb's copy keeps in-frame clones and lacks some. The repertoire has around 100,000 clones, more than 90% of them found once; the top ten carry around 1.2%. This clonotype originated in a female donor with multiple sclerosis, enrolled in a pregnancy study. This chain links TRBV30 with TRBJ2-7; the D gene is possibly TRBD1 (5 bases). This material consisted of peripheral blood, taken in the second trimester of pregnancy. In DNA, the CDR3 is TGTGCCTCCACCCAGGGCCCCTTTTCCTACGAGCAGTACTTC. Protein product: CASTQGPFSYEQYF.